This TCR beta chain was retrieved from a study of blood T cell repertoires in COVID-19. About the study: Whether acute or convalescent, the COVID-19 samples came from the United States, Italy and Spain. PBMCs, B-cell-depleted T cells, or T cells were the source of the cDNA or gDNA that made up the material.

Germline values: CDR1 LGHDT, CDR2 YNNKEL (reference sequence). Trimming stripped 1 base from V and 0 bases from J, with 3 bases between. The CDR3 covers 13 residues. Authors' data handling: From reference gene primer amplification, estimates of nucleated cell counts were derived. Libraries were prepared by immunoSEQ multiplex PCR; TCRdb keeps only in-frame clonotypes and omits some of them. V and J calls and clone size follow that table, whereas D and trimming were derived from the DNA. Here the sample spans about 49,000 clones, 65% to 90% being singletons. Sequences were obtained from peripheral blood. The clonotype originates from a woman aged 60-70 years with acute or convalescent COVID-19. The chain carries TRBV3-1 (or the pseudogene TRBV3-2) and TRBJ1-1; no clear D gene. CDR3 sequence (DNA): TGTGCCAGCAGCCAAGCAGTGAACACTGAAGCTTTCTTT. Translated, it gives CASSQAVNTEAFF.